This T cell receptor beta chain was sequenced in a study of blood T cell repertoires in COVID-19. The CDR3 is made up of 16 amino acids. From germline, CDR1 is SGDLS and CDR2 YYNGEE. V was pared by 1 base and J by 4 bases, with 3 bases of the junction left unmatched. Assay: immunoSEQ multiplex PCR; the TCRdb copy retains only in-frame clones and omits some. This sample has approximately 150,000 clones; about 86% occur once, and the top ten carry roughly 3%. J is TRBJ2-5 and V is TRBV9, with 14 bases identical to TRBD2. The material sequenced was peripheral blood. The source of this sequence is a man in his 70s with acute or convalescent COVID-19. The CDR3: CASSVRGLAGVETQYF. The DNA of the CDR3 is TGTGCCAGCAGCGTACGGGGACTAGCGGGAGTAGAGACCCAGTACTTC.